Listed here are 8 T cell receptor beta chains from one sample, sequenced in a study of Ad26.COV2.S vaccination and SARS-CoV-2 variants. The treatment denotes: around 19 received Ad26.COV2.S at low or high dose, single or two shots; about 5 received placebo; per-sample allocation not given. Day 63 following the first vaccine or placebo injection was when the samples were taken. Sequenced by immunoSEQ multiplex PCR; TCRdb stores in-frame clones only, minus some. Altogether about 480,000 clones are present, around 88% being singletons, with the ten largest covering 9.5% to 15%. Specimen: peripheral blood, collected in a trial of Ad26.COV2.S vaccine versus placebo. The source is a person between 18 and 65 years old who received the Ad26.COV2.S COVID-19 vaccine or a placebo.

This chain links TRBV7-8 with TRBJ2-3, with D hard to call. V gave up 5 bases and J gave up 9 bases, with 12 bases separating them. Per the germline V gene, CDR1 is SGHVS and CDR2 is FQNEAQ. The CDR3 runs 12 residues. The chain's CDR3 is CASSLGPRTQYF. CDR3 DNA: TGTGCCAGCAGCCTCGGACCTCGCACGCAGTATTTT. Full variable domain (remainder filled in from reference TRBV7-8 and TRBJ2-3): GAGVSQSPRYKVAKRGQDVALRCDPISGHVSLFWYQQALGQGPEFLTYFQNEAQLDKSGLPSDRFFAERPEGSVSTLKIQRTQQEDSAVYLCASSLGPRTQYFGPGTRLTVL.

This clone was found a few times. CDR3 coding DNA: TGTGCCAGCAGTTTGGGGGGGTCCGGGGAGCTGTTTTTT. It codes for CASSLGGSGELFF. The rearrangement links TRBV27 to TRBJ2-2; 7 bases fit TRBD2. CDR1 is MNHEY, CDR2 SMNVEV, per germline (reference sequence). V trimming: 3 bases; J trimming: 6 bases; junction bases outside the gene matches: 1. This CDR3 has 13 residues.

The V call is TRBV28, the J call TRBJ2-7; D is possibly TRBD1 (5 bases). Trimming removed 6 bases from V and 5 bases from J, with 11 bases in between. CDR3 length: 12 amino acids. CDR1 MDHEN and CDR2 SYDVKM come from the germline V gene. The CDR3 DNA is TGTGCCAGCAGAATCACAGGAAACGAGCAGTACTTC. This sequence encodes CASRITGNEQYF.

The CDR3 coding sequence is TGTGCCAGCTCACCCCCTGGAACCTACGAGCAGTACTTC. This sequence encodes CASSPPGTYEQYF. The rearrangement links TRBV18 to TRBJ2-7; D gene ambiguous. Trimming shortened V by 3 bases and J by 2 bases, and 8 bases separated the two germline ends. The CDR3 extends over 13 amino acids. Germline V gives CDR1 KGHSH, CDR2 LQKENI. The full variable domain, in which reference TRBV18 and TRBJ2-7 provide the parts outside the CDR3, is NAGVMQNPRHLVRRRGQEARLRCSPMKGHSHVYWYRQLPEEGLKFMVYLQKENIIDESGMPKERFSAEFPKEGPSILRIQQVVRGDSAAYFCASSPPGTYEQYFGPGTRLTVT.

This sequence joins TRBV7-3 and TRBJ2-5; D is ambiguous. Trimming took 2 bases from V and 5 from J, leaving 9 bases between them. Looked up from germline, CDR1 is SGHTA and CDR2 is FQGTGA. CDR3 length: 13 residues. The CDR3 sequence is CASSLGRKETQYF. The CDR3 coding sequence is TGTGCCAGCAGCTTAGGGCGGAAGGAGACCCAGTACTTC.

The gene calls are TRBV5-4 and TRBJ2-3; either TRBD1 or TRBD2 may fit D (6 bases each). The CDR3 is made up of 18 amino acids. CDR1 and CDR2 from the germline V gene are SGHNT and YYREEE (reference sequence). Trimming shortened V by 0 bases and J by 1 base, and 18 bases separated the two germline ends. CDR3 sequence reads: CASSLDRRTRGGTDTQYF. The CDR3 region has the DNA TGTGCCAGCAGCTTGGACCGACGAACTAGGGGGGGCACAGATACGCAGTATTTT.

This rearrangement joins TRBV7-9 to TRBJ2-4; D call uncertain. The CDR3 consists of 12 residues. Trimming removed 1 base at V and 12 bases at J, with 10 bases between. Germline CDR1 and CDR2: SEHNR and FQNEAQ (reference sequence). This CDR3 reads CASSLENTAQYF. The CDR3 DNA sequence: TGTGCCAGCAGCTTAGAAAACACAGCTCAGTACTTC.

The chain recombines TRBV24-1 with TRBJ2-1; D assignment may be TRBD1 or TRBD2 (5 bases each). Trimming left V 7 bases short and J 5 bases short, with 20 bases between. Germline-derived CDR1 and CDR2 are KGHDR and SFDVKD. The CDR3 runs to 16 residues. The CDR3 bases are TGTGCCACCAGGACCACGGGGCTTACCACCAACAATGAGCAGTTCTTC. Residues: CATRTTGLTTNNEQFF.